This TCR beta chain is drawn from a study of spatial heterogeneity in lung cancer. TCRdb re-derived calls from the 5' RACE reads in MiXCR, one entry per CDR3 protein. The profile shows roughly 60,000 distinct CDR3 sequences, more than 7% of them singletons. V was shortened by 4 bases and J by 0 bases, with 13 bases between the two germline ends. CDR1 is SGHRS and CDR2 is YFSETQ in the germline V gene. This CDR3 is built from 16 residues. Time point in this sample: sample taken at primary tumor resection. Sequencing covered unsorted whole RNA taken from tumor, nontumor lung or frozen PBMC. This clonotype occurred many times.

V is TRBV5-1 and J is TRBJ1-4, with D maybe TRBD1 (6 bases). Material: PBMCs, obtained at surgery. The clonotype comes from a female donor with early-stage non-small cell lung cancer. The CDR3 region has the DNA TGCGCCAGCAGCCCGGGGGACACAGCAACTAATGAAAAACTGTTTTTT. The encoded protein is CASSPGDTATNEKLFF.